This T cell receptor beta chain was sequenced in a study of T cells in Graves' hyperthyroidism and ophthalmopathy. Germline V gives CDR1 MNHEY, CDR2 SVGAGI. Trimming stripped 4 bases from V and 3 bases from J, with 22 bases between. This CDR3 comprises 17 residues. Regarding the study as a whole: Blood held most thyroid clonotypes expanded above 0.001 frequency.

The study excluded patients with uncontrolled infection, other autoimmune disease, pregnancy or lactation. This clonotype appeared a few times. Antigen unknown. Researchers amplified the TCR beta CDR3 regions from RNA transcripts. TCR CDR3 regions were first amplified by RT-PCR with HTBI primers. TCRdb redid the calling of the multiplex PCR reads with MiXCR, one entry per CDR3 protein. The profile shows 300,000 to 450,000 distinct CDR3 sequences, around a sixth of them singletons. Sequenced: blood. V and J are TRBV6-5 and TRBJ2-7; possibly TRBD2 for D (5 bases). The origin of this receptor is a woman under 30 with Graves' hyperthyroidism that later progressed to Graves' ophthalmopathy. CDR3 residues: CASSFSPGRAAYYEQYF. The CDR3 coding sequence is TGTGCCAGCAGTTTCTCCCCTGGTAGAGCGGCGTACTACGAGCAGTACTTC.